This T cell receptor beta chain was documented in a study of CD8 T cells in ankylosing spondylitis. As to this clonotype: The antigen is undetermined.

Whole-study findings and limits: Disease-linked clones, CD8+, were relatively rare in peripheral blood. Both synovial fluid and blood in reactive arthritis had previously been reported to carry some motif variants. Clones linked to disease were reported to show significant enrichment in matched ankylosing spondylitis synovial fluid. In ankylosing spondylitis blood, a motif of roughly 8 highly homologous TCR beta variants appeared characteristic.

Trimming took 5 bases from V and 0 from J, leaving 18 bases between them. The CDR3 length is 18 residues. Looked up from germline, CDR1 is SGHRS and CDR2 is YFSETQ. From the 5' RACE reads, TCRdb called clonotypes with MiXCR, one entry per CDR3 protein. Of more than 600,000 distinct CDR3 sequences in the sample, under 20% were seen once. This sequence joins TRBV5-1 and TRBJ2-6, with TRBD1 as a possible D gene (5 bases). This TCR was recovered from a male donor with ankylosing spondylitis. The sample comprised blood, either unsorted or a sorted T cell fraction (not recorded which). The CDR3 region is CASSVLTVPNSGANVLTF. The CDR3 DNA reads TGCGCCAGCAGTGTATTGACAGTCCCTAACTCTGGGGCCAACGTCCTGACTTTC.